The next 28 T cell receptor beta chains were all read from a single sample in a study of T-cell reconstitution after alpha-beta-depleted transplantation in children. Unique molecular identifiers tagged the TCRbeta library. A single record per CDR3 protein comes from TCRdb applying MiXCR to the PCR reads. This table holds under 750,000 distinct CDR3 sequences, more than 20% found once. Sequenced material: PBMCs, mostly from graft donor cells, taken 360 days after TCRalphabeta/CD19-depleted stem cell transplant. These receptors all stem from a boy younger than two who had a stem cell transplant for acute myeloid leukemia, so the T cells may come from the graft donor.

This clonotype was picked up many times. This chain connects TRBV20-1 to TRBJ2-1; 10 bases agree with TRBD1. The V and J ends lost 3 bases and 0 bases, in that order; junction bases with no gene match: 11. Germline V gene sequence: CDR1 DFQATT, CDR2 SNEGSKA (reference sequence). This CDR3 spans 18 amino acids. The CDR3 DNA reads TGCAGTGCTAGGGGGACAGGGGTAGTAGCCCCCTCCTACAATGAGCAGTTCTTC. It translates to CSARGTGVVAPSYNEQFF.

The chain combines TRBV11-2 with TRBJ2-1; the match to TRBD2 covers 12 bases. This CDR3 region has 15 residues. Unmatched junction bases numbered 4, after V lost 3 bases and J lost 7 bases. Germline CDR1 is SGHAT and CDR2 is FQNNGV. The CDR3 bases are TGTGCCAGCAGCTTCCTACTAGCGGGGGGAAATGAGCAGTTCTTC. Translating gives CASSFLLAGGNEQFF.

J is TRBJ2-7 and V is TRBV10-2, with D possibly being TRBD2 (5 bases). CDR3 length equals 15 residues. V was pared by 3 bases and J by 8 bases, with 20 bases between. Germline lookup yields CDR1 WSHSY and CDR2 SAAADI. The CDR3 DNA reads TGCGCCAGCAGTGATGCTCTGGAGGCCTGGTTCCAGCAGTACGTC. Its translation: CASSDALEAWFQQYV.

This clonotype has ten or more counts. The V gene is TRBV20-1, the J gene TRBJ2-1; a weak D match, TRBD2 (5 bases). Trimming removed 1 base at V and 10 bases at J, with 23 bases between. Germline assignment: CDR1 DFQATT and CDR2 SNEGSKA (reference sequence). The CDR3 has 16 amino acids. CDR3 sequence (DNA): TGCAGTGCTAGAGTAGCCGGGGTCCTCACCCAAGGGGAGCAGTTCTTC. It encodes CSARVAGVLTQGEQFF.

The V gene is TRBV27, the J gene TRBJ2-1; 13 positions agree with TRBD2. The junction had 4 bases not matched to a gene; V was cut back by 5 bases and J by 3 bases. CDR1 and CDR2 (germline): MNHEY, SMNVEV (reference sequence). The CDR3 spans 16 residues. The CDR3 reads CASSGWTSGSYNEQFF. The CDR3 nucleotides are TGTGCCAGCAGTGGATGGACTAGCGGGAGCTACAATGAGCAGTTCTTC.

This chain uses TRBV6-1 with TRBJ1-2, with 7 bases that match TRBD1. Germline V gene sequence: CDR1 MNHNS, CDR2 SASEGT. The CDR3 is 14 amino acids. J gave up 14 bases and V 3 bases, and 15 bases lay outside the gene matches. This CDR3 is CASSDTGTVLAKTF. The CDR3 DNA sequence: TGTGCCAGCAGTGATACGGGGACAGTATTGGCGAAGACCTTC.

About this clonotype itself: A much larger clonotype is one base distant, so this may be a read error. This chain uses TRBV29-1 with TRBJ1-5; D unclear. The germline V gene encodes CDR1 SQVTM and CDR2 ANQGSEA. V was clipped by 4 bases and J by 0 bases, with 7 bases between them. This CDR3 spans 13 amino acids. The CDR3 nucleotides read TGCAGCGTTGTTTGGGGTAGCAATCAGCCCCAGCATTTT. Its translation is CSVVWGSNQPQHF.

The rearrangement links TRBV9 to TRBJ2-3, with TRBD2 matching over 9 bases. Germline CDR1 reads SGDLS; CDR2 reads YYNGEE. This CDR3 has 16 amino acids. Unmatched junction bases numbered 5, after V lost 2 bases and J lost 1 base. For the CDR3, the DNA is TGTGCCAGCAGCGTCACTATAGCGGGGGGCACAGATACGCAGTATTTT. This codes for CASSVTIAGGTDTQYF.

The chain has TRBV20-1 and TRBJ1-3, with 7 bases fitting TRBD1. V shed 1 base, J shed 6 bases, and the junction held 9 bases outside the gene matches. From germline, CDR1 is DFQATT and CDR2 SNEGSKA (reference sequence). The CDR3 is 15 amino acids. The CDR3 DNA is TGCAGTGCTAGAGGAGCCCGACAGGGTGAAAACACCATATATTTT. Translating gives CSARGARQGENTIYF.

The rearrangement uses TRBV2 and TRBJ2-7; either TRBD1 or TRBD2 may fit D (5 bases each). This CDR3 is 11 amino acids long. Trimming cost V 10 bases and J 4 bases, with 11 bases left between them. Germline CDR1 SNHLY, CDR2 FYNNEI. CDR3 loop: CATGREYEQYV. The CDR3, as DNA: TGTGCCACGGGACGGGAATACGAGCAGTACGTC.

This clonotype was recorded at least ten times. The chain joins TRBV28 to TRBJ1-5; no firm D call. Germline-derived CDR1 and CDR2 are MDHEN and SYDVKM. V lost 5 bases to trimming and J lost 0 bases, with 11 bases between them. This CDR3 region has 15 residues. The CDR3 region has the DNA TGTGCCAGCAGTCCGCGGCCGTATAGCAATCAGCCCCAGCATTTT. Translation gives CASSPRPYSNQPQHF.

The table lists this clonotype with many counts. The chain couples TRBV29-1 to TRBJ2-7; D not certain. The V end was cut by 3 bases, the J end by 3 bases, with 9 bases between. The CDR3 is 12 residues long. CDR1 and CDR2 (germline): SQVTM, ANQGSEA. For the CDR3, the DNA is TGCAGCGTTGATGGGCCAGGCTACGAGCAGTACTTC. This gives the protein CSVDGPGYEQYF.

The rearrangement joins TRBV10-2 to TRBJ2-5; TRBD2 matches at 11 bases. CDR1 and CDR2 (germline): WSHSY, SAAADI. The V segment lost 6 bases and the J segment 3 bases; nucleotides outside the gene matches: 9. CDR3 length: 16 amino acids. CDR3 sequence: CASSPSGLADKETQYF. For the CDR3, the DNA is TGCGCCAGCAGCCCCTCGGGACTAGCGGATAAAGAGACCCAGTACTTC.

The sample holds many counts of this clonotype. The J gene is TRBJ2-1, the V gene TRBV25-1; possibly TRBD2 for D (6 bases). The ends were cut back, 1 base at V and 8 bases at J, with 24 bases in the middle. The CDR3 is 18 residues long. CDR1 and CDR2 from the germline V gene are MGHDK and SYGVNS. The CDR3 loop reads CASSEWGPPGGLSYEQFF. The CDR3 region has the DNA TGTGCCAGCAGTGAATGGGGTCCCCCCGGGGGATTATCGTATGAGCAGTTCTTC.

This rearrangement joins TRBV12-3 or TRBV12-4 to TRBJ1-5; D may be TRBD1 (5 bases). This CDR3 contains 14 residues. The V and J ends lost 9 bases and 4 bases respectively, with 16 bases between them. The CDR3 loop is CASGGEGPNQPQHF. The CDR3 DNA reads as TGTGCCAGTGGGGGAGAGGGGCCGAATCAGCCCCAGCATTTT.

This clonotype turned up a few times. The J gene is TRBJ2-5, the V gene TRBV20-1; weak D call: TRBD2 (7 bases). The germline V gene has CDR1 DFQATT and CDR2 SNEGSKA (reference sequence). CDR3 size: 15 residues. The V gene lost 6 bases and the J gene lost 3 bases, with 20 bases spanning the gap. CDR3 DNA: TGCAGTGCGGACAGTGGCCTAGCGGTAAAAGAGACCCAGTACTTC. Its protein product is CSADSGLAVKETQYF.

This clonotype has a handful of counts. Germline and junction disagree at one end, which may indicate a read error. J is TRBJ2-7 and V is TRBV20-1; 11 bases match TRBD2. CDR1 and CDR2 from the germline V gene are DFQATT and SNEGSKA (reference sequence). The CDR3 is 16 residues long. The CDR3 sequence is CCARHDLAGGYGEQYF. In DNA form, the CDR3 reads TGCTGTGCTAGACACGACCTAGCGGGGGGATATGGCGAGCAGTACTTC.

The sample holds a few counts of this clonotype. CDR3 region: CASSPERNQYF. Here the CDR3 DNA reads TGTGCCAGCAGCCCCGAAAGGAACCAGTACTTC. The chain couples TRBV7-6 to TRBJ2-5, with no clear D. CDR1 SGHVS and CDR2 FNYEAQ come from the germline V gene. V was shortened by 5 bases and J by 10 bases, with 11 bases between the two germline ends. This CDR3 is 11 amino acids long. Based on the CDR3 plus reference TRBV7-6 and TRBJ2-5, the full variable domain is GAGVSQSPRYKVTKRGQDVALRCDPISGHVSLYWYRQALGQGPEFLTYFNYEAQQDKSGLPNDRFSAERPEGSISTLTIQRTEQRDSAMYRCASSPERNQYFGPGTRLLVL.

The chain couples TRBV27 to TRBJ2-7; the match to TRBD1 covers 7 bases. CDR1 is MNHEY and CDR2 is SMNVEV in the germline V gene (reference sequence). The V segment lost 6 bases and the J segment 6 bases; nucleotides outside the gene matches: 8. CDR3 length: 13 amino acids. CDR3 region: CASSLSPGGEQYV. For the CDR3, the DNA is TGTGCCAGCAGCCTGTCTCCAGGGGGCGAGCAGTACGTC.

The chain has TRBV7-2 and TRBJ2-3, with TRBD2 matching over 9 bases. This CDR3 contains 15 residues. Unmatched junction bases numbered 4, after V lost 5 bases and J lost 1 base. Looked up from germline, CDR1 is SGHTA and CDR2 is FQGNSA. CDR3 DNA: TGTGCCAGCAGCGCGACTAGCGGACGCACAGATACGCAGTATTTT. Translating it yields CASSATSGRTDTQYF.

With respect to this clonotype: This may arise from a read error, as a much more abundant clone is one base away. The CDR3 protein is CSARTNSNQPQHF. The CDR3 nucleotides are TGCAGTGCTAGGACGAATAGCAATCAGCCCCAGCATTTT. The chain uses TRBV20-1 and TRBJ1-5; D unclear. This CDR3 region has 13 residues. Germline V gene lookup returns CDR1 DFQATT and CDR2 SNEGSKA (reference sequence). Trimming left V 3 bases short and J 0 bases short, with 6 bases between.

This clonotype turned up a few times. J is TRBJ1-6 and V is TRBV12-3 or TRBV12-4, with 8 bases lining up with TRBD1. J gave up 8 bases and V 3 bases, and 3 bases lay outside the gene matches. This CDR3 spans 14 amino acids. CDR3 protein: CASSFGQGDSPLHF. The CDR3 region has the DNA TGTGCCAGCAGTTTTGGACAGGGTGATTCACCCCTCCACTTT.

This clonotype occurred many times. The chain carries TRBV28 and TRBJ1-4; D is undetermined. Germline loops: CDR1 MDHEN, CDR2 SYDVKM. The CDR3 covers 15 residues. V lost 6 bases to trimming and J lost 0 bases, with 11 bases between them. DNA for the CDR3: TGTGCCAGCAGCTCACGGCAGGCAACTAATGAAAAACTGTTTTTT. As protein: CASSSRQATNEKLFF.

This clonotype was counted many times. The CDR3 bases are TGTGCCAGCTTGAAGGGGGGGCACACTGAAGCTTTCTTT. Amino acids: CASLKGGHTEAFF. This chain connects TRBV11-2 to TRBJ1-1; TRBD1 is a possible D gene (6 bases). The V gene's germline CDR1 is SGHAT and CDR2 FQNNGV. The CDR3 consists of 13 residues. Trimming took off 8 bases at V and 3 bases at J, with 13 bases between the two ends.

This clonotype has just a few counts. This rearrangement joins TRBV6-1 to TRBJ2-5; the match to TRBD1 covers 7 bases. This CDR3 has 14 amino acids. Trimming took 4 bases from V and 1 from J; bases not matched to a gene: 3. Germline CDR1 is MNHNS and CDR2 is SASEGT. This CDR3 is CASSAYRGQETQYF. CDR3 bases: TGTGCCAGCAGTGCCTACAGGGGCCAAGAGACCCAGTACTTC.

This clonotype was observed at least ten times. This rearrangement joins TRBV7-8 to TRBJ2-5; D may correspond to TRBD1 or TRBD2 (5 bases each). This CDR3 comprises 14 residues. V lost 5 bases to trimming and J lost 3 bases, with 13 bases between them. CDR1 and CDR2 from the germline V gene are SGHVS and FQNEAQ. As DNA, the CDR3 is TGTGCCAGCAGCCAATCGAGGGGAGAAGAGACCCAGTACTTC. Translation: CASSQSRGEETQYF. The entire variable domain, with the rest obtained from reference TRBV7-8 and TRBJ2-5, is as follows: GAGVSQSPRYKVAKRGQDVALRCDPISGHVSLFWYQQALGQGPEFLTYFQNEAQLDKSGLPSDRFFAERPEGSVSTLKIQRTQQEDSAVYLCASSQSRGEETQYFGPGTRLLVL.

The sample holds a few counts of this clonotype. The chain combines TRBV20-1 with TRBJ2-7; perhaps TRBD1 as D (6 bases). Trimming stripped 2 bases from V and 3 bases from J, with 14 bases between. This CDR3 comprises 14 residues. Germline V gene sequence: CDR1 DFQATT, CDR2 SNEGSKA (reference sequence). The CDR3 sequence is CSARSRDNYYEQYV. The CDR3, as DNA: TGCAGTGCTAGAAGCCGGGACAATTACTACGAGCAGTACGTC.

This clonotype was detected ten times or more. The CDR3 is CASSLARGAGGDTQYF. CDR3 sequence (DNA): TGTGCCAGCAGCTTAGCTCGGGGGGCTGGGGGCGATACGCAGTATTTT. V is TRBV7-2 and J is TRBJ2-3; a possible D gene is TRBD2 (7 bases). From germline, CDR1 is SGHTA and CDR2 FQGNSA. CDR3 length: 16 residues. V was cut by 0 bases and J by 6 bases, with 16 bases left in between.